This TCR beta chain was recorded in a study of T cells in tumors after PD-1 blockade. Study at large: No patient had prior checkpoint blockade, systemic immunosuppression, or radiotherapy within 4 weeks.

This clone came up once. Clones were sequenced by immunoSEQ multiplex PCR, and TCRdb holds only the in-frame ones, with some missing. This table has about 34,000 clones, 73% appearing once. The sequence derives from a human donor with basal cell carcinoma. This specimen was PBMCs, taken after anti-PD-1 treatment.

The CDR3 is CASSLEVGTHEFF. The CDR3 DNA reads TGTGCCAGCAGTTTAGAGGTGGGGACGCACGAGTTTTTT. The rearrangement uses TRBV12-3 or TRBV12-4 and TRBJ1-4, with D perhaps matching TRBD1 (5 bases). There are 13 residues in the CDR3. The V and J ends lost 1 base and 16 bases respectively, with 16 bases between them.